This TCR beta chain was retrieved from a study of T cell changes during pregnancy in multiple sclerosis. The germline V gene encodes CDR1 GTSNPN and CDR2 SVGIG (reference sequence). The V end was cut by 2 bases, the J end by 4 bases, with 10 bases between. This CDR3 is 13 amino acids long. TCRdb's table, derived via immunoSEQ multiplex PCR, lists solely in-frame clones and lacks some. The sample has 50,000 to 65,000 clones; less than 95% are singletons. The specimen comprised peripheral blood, sampled in the third trimester of pregnancy. The rearrangement links TRBV30 to TRBJ2-3; D remains unclear. The TCR comes from a female donor in good health, enrolled as a control in a pregnancy study. The CDR3 region is CAWSPGQADTQYF. CDR3 bases: TGTGCCTGGAGTCCTGGTCAGGCAGATACGCAGTATTTT.